This is a list of T cell receptor beta chains from one sample in a study of T cells in Graves' hyperthyroidism and ophthalmopathy. One entry per CDR3 protein results from TCRdb running MiXCR on the multiplex PCR reads. The table shows about 210,000 distinct CDR3 sequences, with over 15% occurring only once. The source material was blood. These receptors were collected from a man aged 45-65 years with Graves' hyperthyroidism. Both conserved end residues are trimmed from each CDR3. Each record gives: J gene, V gene, CDR3 length, CDR3 protein.

j_call: TRBJ1-5; v_call: TRBV12-3/TRBV12-4; cdr3_length: 11; cdr3_aa: ASRDRGYQPQH
j_call: TRBJ2-1; v_call: TRBV27; cdr3_length: 12; cdr3_aa: ATRLAGGPHEQF
j_call: TRBJ2-1; v_call: TRBV12-3/TRBV12-4; cdr3_length: 12; cdr3_aa: ASSPDSSYNEQF
j_call: TRBJ2-3; v_call: TRBV9; cdr3_length: 12; cdr3_aa: ASSPQTPPDTQY
j_call: TRBJ1-4; v_call: TRBV28; cdr3_length: 13; cdr3_aa: ASKVPGNVDEKLF
j_call: TRBJ2-6; v_call: TRBV12-3/TRBV12-4; cdr3_length: 13; cdr3_aa: ASSYRDGGANVLT
j_call: TRBJ2-7; v_call: TRBV20-1; cdr3_length: 10; cdr3_aa: SAWDSTYEQY
j_call: TRBJ2-1; v_call: TRBV7-3; cdr3_length: 15; cdr3_aa: ASSSKAGDPTYNEQF
j_call: TRBJ1-5; v_call: TRBV6-2/TRBV6-3; cdr3_length: 15; cdr3_aa: ASSKGPGQGDYQPQH
j_call: TRBJ2-5; v_call: TRBV28; cdr3_length: 13; cdr3_aa: ASSLPRAGQETQY
j_call: TRBJ2-1; v_call: TRBV5-1; cdr3_length: 11; cdr3_aa: ASSLMGGREQF
j_call: TRBJ1-2; v_call: TRBV6-1; cdr3_length: 10; cdr3_aa: ASSDYSNGYT
j_call: TRBJ2-6; v_call: TRBV28; cdr3_length: 13; cdr3_aa: ASSLPGAGANVLT
j_call: TRBJ2-3; v_call: TRBV7-2; cdr3_length: 13; cdr3_aa: ADSTAGGLADTQY
j_call: TRBJ2-1; v_call: TRBV5-1; cdr3_length: 13; cdr3_aa: ASSRGTTYYNEQF
j_call: TRBJ2-5; v_call: TRBV12-3/TRBV12-4; cdr3_length: 11; cdr3_aa: ASRETGYETQY
j_call: TRBJ2-7; v_call: TRBV14; cdr3_length: 11; cdr3_aa: ASSQSRGGEQY
j_call: TRBJ2-3; v_call: TRBV14; cdr3_length: 10; cdr3_aa: ASSQLGYTQY
j_call: TRBJ2-3; v_call: TRBV12-3/TRBV12-4; cdr3_length: 13; cdr3_aa: ASSLGLDRTDTQY
j_call: TRBJ2-7; v_call: TRBV7-9; cdr3_length: 12; cdr3_aa: ASSPGTGVDEQY
j_call: TRBJ1-2; v_call: TRBV2; cdr3_length: 11; cdr3_aa: ASSDVANYGYT
j_call: TRBJ2-2; v_call: TRBV11-2; cdr3_length: 14; cdr3_aa: ASSLWASGHTGELF
j_call: TRBJ1-1; v_call: TRBV2; cdr3_length: 12; cdr3_aa: TSSEGQGGSEAF
j_call: TRBJ2-1; v_call: TRBV7-9; cdr3_length: 14; cdr3_aa: ASSLPGLAGINEQF
j_call: TRBJ2-1; v_call: TRBV12-5; cdr3_length: 14; cdr3_aa: ASGLVASGRVDEQF
j_call: TRBJ2-3; v_call: TRBV20-1; cdr3_length: 14; cdr3_aa: SARDREEKRTDTQY
j_call: TRBJ2-5; v_call: TRBV11-1; cdr3_length: 12; cdr3_aa: ASSRLQGGETQY
j_call: TRBJ1-5; v_call: TRBV20-1; cdr3_length: 11; cdr3_aa: SAETVRNQPQH
j_call: TRBJ1-2; v_call: TRBV28; cdr3_length: 11; cdr3_aa: ASSLAQGYGYT
j_call: TRBJ2-7; v_call: TRBV3-1; cdr3_length: 10; cdr3_aa: ASSQGITEQY
j_call: TRBJ2-3; v_call: TRBV6-2/TRBV6-3; cdr3_length: 13; cdr3_aa: ASSYSRASEDTQY
j_call: TRBJ2-1; v_call: TRBV15; cdr3_length: 13; cdr3_aa: ATSRGLAGSNEQF
j_call: TRBJ2-7; v_call: TRBV27; cdr3_length: 14; cdr3_aa: ASRAQAGTPSYEQY
j_call: TRBJ1-6; v_call: TRBV10-3; cdr3_length: 11; cdr3_aa: AITGDNNSPLH
j_call: TRBJ2-5; v_call: TRBV19; cdr3_length: 12; cdr3_aa: ASSMRGVEETQY
j_call: TRBJ2-7; v_call: TRBV10-3; cdr3_length: 12; cdr3_aa: AISDWAGNYEQY
j_call: TRBJ2-7; v_call: TRBV20-1; cdr3_length: 11; cdr3_aa: SAAAQEGTEQY
j_call: TRBJ1-5; v_call: TRBV12-5; cdr3_length: 12; cdr3_aa: ASGKDRLGQPQH
j_call: TRBJ2-7; v_call: TRBV7-3; cdr3_length: 11; cdr3_aa: ASSSSWTGEQY
j_call: TRBJ1-2; v_call: TRBV6-2/TRBV6-3; cdr3_length: 11; cdr3_aa: ASSTGGVHGYT